Each of the 5 T cell receptor beta chains below was sequenced from the same sample in a study of blood T cell repertoires in COVID-19. Libraries were prepared by immunoSEQ multiplex PCR; TCRdb keeps only in-frame clonotypes and omits some of them. The table lists 150,000 to 200,000 clones, 80% to 90% of them singletons. The material sequenced was peripheral blood. These receptors all come from a woman aged 18-29 years who had recovered from COVID-19.

This sequence joins TRBV7-2 and TRBJ2-3; 8 nucleotides agree with TRBD1. The CDR3 covers 17 residues. V gave up 3 bases and J gave up 5 bases; unmatched junction bases: 13. Germline V CDR1 and CDR2: SGHTA, FQGNSA. CDR3 bases: TGTGCCAGCAGCTTGCGATCCGGGACAGGCACGGGAGATACGCAGTATTTT. It encodes CASSLRSGTGTGDTQYF.

The chain combines TRBV11-3 with TRBJ2-2, with TRBD1 identical over 8 bases. CDR3 length: 15 amino acids. V was pared by 5 bases and J by 7 bases, with 9 bases of the junction left unmatched. Germline CDR1 is SGHNT and CDR2 is YENEEA. The CDR3 protein is CASSPDRVGGGELFF. The CDR3 bases are TGTGCCAGCAGCCCGGACAGGGTTGGTGGCGGGGAGCTGTTTTTT.

The rearrangement joins TRBV2 to TRBJ2-3, with 10 positions matching TRBD2. Germline loops: CDR1 SNHLY, CDR2 FYNNEI. The junction had 3 bases not matched to a gene; V was cut back by 3 bases and J by 0 bases. There are 16 residues in the CDR3. As DNA, the CDR3 is TGTGCCAGCAGTGATGGAGCGGGGGGGAGCACAGATACGCAGTATTTT. Protein: CASSDGAGGSTDTQYF.

This clone appeared once. The rearrangement links TRBV7-9 to TRBJ1-6; 10 bases map to TRBD1. V lost 3 bases and J lost 10; bases outside the gene matches: 6. Per germline, CDR1 SEHNR and CDR2 FQNEAQ (reference sequence). This CDR3 has 15 amino acids. For the CDR3, the DNA is TGTGCCAGCAGCTTTAAGGGGACAGGGGTATCACCCCTCCACTTT. Translated, it gives CASSFKGTGVSPLHF.

V gene TRBV7-2 combines with J gene TRBJ1-1, with TRBD1 matching 8 bases. There are 17 residues in the CDR3. CDR1 and CDR2 (germline): SGHTA, FQGNSA. V dropped 3 bases and J dropped 3; count of bases not matched to a gene: 12. CDR3 region: CASSFLGQGALDTEAFF. In nucleotides, the CDR3 is TGTGCCAGCAGCTTTCTTGGACAGGGAGCGTTAGACACTGAAGCTTTCTTT.